These 27 T cell receptor beta chains were all obtained from the same sample, sequenced in a study of cytomegalovirus exposure and HLA in healthy donors. The method was immunoSEQ multiplex PCR; TCRdb's version includes in-frame clones alone and lacks a portion of them. The sample yields roughly 130,000 clones, almost 90% seen once. Sequenced: PBMCs. The receptors were gathered from a man aged 30 to 39 in good health and CMV-seronegative.

The CDR3 DNA reads TGTGCCAGTAGCCTAACAATTTCTAGATCCTACGAGCAGTACTTC. Its translation is CASSLTISRSYEQYF. The chain combines TRBV19 with TRBJ2-7, with D unclear. The CDR3 spans 15 residues. Between the trimmed V and J ends, which lost 6 bases and 1 base, there was a span of 16 bases. CDR1 is LNHDA and CDR2 is SQIVND in the germline V gene (reference sequence).

The chain has TRBV18 and TRBJ2-1, with D perhaps matching TRBD2 (6 bases). Trimming removed 2 bases at V and 9 bases at J, with 11 bases between. The CDR3 spans 13 residues. Germline CDR1 and CDR2: KGHSH and LQKENI. CDR3 sequence reads: CASSPSSGPEQFF. The CDR3 nucleotides are TGTGCCAGCTCACCATCGAGCGGGCCTGAGCAGTTCTTC.

The chain employs TRBV12-5 and TRBJ1-2, with D maybe TRBD1 (5 bases). The length of the CDR3 is 15 residues. The germline V gene has CDR1 LGHNT and CDR2 FRNRAP. Trimming left V 4 bases short and J 6 bases short, with 18 bases between. This CDR3 is CASGSTPGYGDGYTF. The CDR3 DNA follows: TGTGCTAGTGGTTCTACCCCAGGGTATGGGGATGGCTACACCTTC.

The V and J genes are TRBV5-6 and TRBJ1-2, with 9 nucleotides matching TRBD1. CDR3 length: 13 residues. Germline trimming cut 3 bases from V and 6 bases from J; bases unmatched to any gene: 3. Germline V gene lookup returns CDR1 SGHDT and CDR2 YYEEEE. CDR3 sequence reads: CASSSDRGDGYTF. DNA for the CDR3: TGTGCCAGCAGCTCGGACAGGGGCGATGGCTACACCTTC.

The genes are TRBV30 and TRBJ2-3, with TRBD2 matching over 8 bases. Germline V gene lookup returns CDR1 GTSNPN and CDR2 SVGIG (reference sequence). CDR3 length equals 14 residues. V lost 5 bases to trimming and J lost 4 bases; unmatched junction nucleotides: 8. CDR3 coding DNA: TGTGCCTGGGCAGTGGCGGGAGGCCCAGATACGCAGTATTTT. Translation gives CAWAVAGGPDTQYF.

The V and J genes are TRBV15 and TRBJ2-1; 10 bases align to TRBD1. The trim removed 3 bases at V and 8 bases at J, leaving 7 bases unmatched. The germline gives CDR1 LNHNV, CDR2 YYDKDF (reference sequence). This CDR3 has 15 amino acids. The CDR3 is CATSSRDRGGDEQFF. In nucleotides, the CDR3 is TGTGCCACCAGCAGCCGGGACAGGGGAGGTGATGAGCAGTTCTTC.

V usage is TRBV7-2 and J usage is TRBJ1-2; 8 positions agree with TRBD1. The length of the CDR3 is 13 residues. The trim removed 1 base at V and 8 bases at J, leaving 3 bases unmatched. Germline V lookup: CDR1 SGHTA, CDR2 FQGNSA. CDR3 sequence reads: CASSLGQGNGYTF. The CDR3 region has the DNA TGTGCCAGCAGCTTAGGACAGGGGAACGGCTACACCTTC.

The chain is built from TRBV27 and TRBJ2-5; maybe TRBD2 (5 bases). The V gene's germline CDR1 is MNHEY and CDR2 SMNVEV (reference sequence). The V end lost 8 bases, the J end lost 0 bases, and 13 bases lay between the germline ends. CDR3 size: 14 residues. The CDR3 is CASSGFGYQETQYF. As DNA, the CDR3 is TGTGCCAGCTCGGGGTTCGGGTACCAAGAGACCCAGTACTTC.

This sequence joins TRBV7-9 and TRBJ2-7, with TRBD2 as a possible D gene (6 bases). Germline values: CDR1 SEHNR, CDR2 FQNEAQ (reference sequence). V lost 4 bases to trimming and J lost 2 bases, with 15 bases between them. This CDR3 contains 15 residues. The CDR3 DNA reads TGTGCCAGCAGCTCACTCGGGGGTCGTCCCTACGAGCAGTACTTC. It yields the protein CASSSLGGRPYEQYF.

The V gene is TRBV30, the J gene TRBJ1-2, with 7 bases fitting TRBD1. The V gene's germline CDR1 is GTSNPN and CDR2 SVGIG (reference sequence). The CDR3 covers 12 residues. V shed 7 bases and J 10 bases; nucleotides not matched to a gene: 12. The CDR3 region has the DNA TGTGCCTTGGCAGGGGACAGCCTCCCCTACACCTTC. Its translation: CALAGDSLPYTF.

The rearrangement uses TRBV29-1 and TRBJ2-5, with 8 bases fitting TRBD1. Unmatched junction bases numbered 19, after V lost 5 bases and J lost 5 bases. This CDR3 has 17 amino acids. CDR1 SQVTM and CDR2 ANQGSEA come from the germline V gene. In nucleotides, the CDR3 is TGCAGCGTTTGGGGACGAAGAGGACAGGGACTGGGGGAGACCCAGTACTTC. Translated, it gives CSVWGRRGQGLGETQYF.

The chain couples TRBV2 to TRBJ2-1, with 12 bases matching TRBD2. Germline CDR1 SNHLY, CDR2 FYNNEI. The length of the CDR3 is 15 residues. V shed 8 bases and J 1 base; nucleotides not matched to a gene: 3. This CDR3 reads CASGTSGRSYNEQFF. The CDR3 DNA follows: TGTGCCAGCGGAACTAGCGGGAGGTCCTACAATGAGCAGTTCTTC.

The V and J genes are TRBV30 and TRBJ2-2; maybe TRBD1 (5 bases). Trimming took off 8 bases at V and 6 bases at J, with 13 bases between the two ends. Germline V gene lookup returns CDR1 GTSNPN and CDR2 SVGIG (reference sequence). The CDR3 is 12 residues long. Here the CDR3 reads CASRQGSGELFF. The CDR3 DNA is TGTGCCAGCCGCCAGGGATCCGGGGAGCTGTTTTTT.

V usage is TRBV27 and J usage is TRBJ2-1; 14 nucleotides agree with TRBD2. The CDR3 length is 18 residues. Germline trimming cut 6 bases from V and 0 bases from J; bases unmatched to any gene: 7. Germline CDR1 and CDR2: MNHEY and SMNVEV (reference sequence). The CDR3 DNA follows: TGTGCCAGCAGGGGGACTAGCGGGAGAGGAAGCTCCTACAATGAGCAGTTCTTC. As protein: CASRGTSGRGSSYNEQFF.

This clone was seen only once. This sequence joins TRBV7-8 and TRBJ2-7, with 10 bases fitting TRBD1. CDR3 size: 13 residues. Germline V gives CDR1 SGHVS, CDR2 FQNEAQ. V was pared by 4 bases and J by 12 bases, with 9 bases of the junction left unmatched. The CDR3 region is CASSSQGQGNTYF. DNA for the CDR3: TGTGCCAGCAGCTCCCAGGGACAGGGGAATACGTACTTC. The whole variable domain, filled in from reference TRBV7-8 and TRBJ2-7, reads GAGVSQSPRYKVAKRGQDVALRCDPISGHVSLFWYQQALGQGPEFLTYFQNEAQLDKSGLPSDRFFAERPEGSVSTLKIQRTQQEDSAVYLCASSSQGQGNTYFGPGTRLTVT.

V usage is TRBV27 and J usage is TRBJ1-2; D ambiguous. This CDR3 region has 17 residues. Germline CDR1 reads MNHEY; CDR2 reads SMNVEV (reference sequence). Trimming pared 5 bases from V and 4 bases from J, leaving 23 bases between. CDR3 nucleotides: TGTGCCAGCAGTCCCTCCCCCGGGAGTCAGTACCCCTATGGCTACACCTTC. Protein product: CASSPSPGSQYPYGYTF.

The gene calls are TRBV7-9 and TRBJ2-5; TRBD1 matches at 10 bases. Germline CDR1 reads SEHNR; CDR2 reads FQNEAQ (reference sequence). The CDR3 sequence is 15 residues long. J gave up 5 bases and V 5 bases, and 8 bases lay outside the gene matches. CDR3 loop: CASSLIDRGRETQYF. CDR3 nucleotides: TGTGCCAGCAGCCTGATCGACAGGGGGCGGGAGACCCAGTACTTC.

The chain recombines TRBV28 with TRBJ1-1; 8 positions agree with TRBD1. Per germline, CDR1 MDHEN and CDR2 SYDVKM. V lost 4 bases, J lost 4 bases, and 2 bases stayed unmatched. CDR3 length: 13 amino acids. CDR3 DNA: TGTGCCAGCAGTTCGACAGGGGCCACTGAAGCTTTCTTT. Amino acids: CASSSTGATEAFF.

The chain has TRBV10-1 and TRBJ2-2, with D perhaps matching TRBD2 (6 bases). Trimming removed 8 bases at V and 6 bases at J, with 10 bases between. This CDR3 has 12 residues. Germline V gene sequence: CDR1 WNHNN, CDR2 SYGVQD (reference sequence). CDR3 DNA: TGCGCCAGCGGGCGGGGCGCCGGGGAGCTGTTTTTT. Translated, it gives CASGRGAGELFF.

The chain joins TRBV5-6 to TRBJ2-7; 14 bases line up with TRBD2. This CDR3 spans 16 amino acids. Germline lookup yields CDR1 SGHDT and CDR2 YYEEEE. V lost 7 bases, J lost 7 bases, and 13 bases stayed unmatched. The CDR3 sequence is CASLGLAGGKTLEQYF. Here the CDR3 DNA reads TGTGCCAGCCTCGGACTAGCGGGAGGTAAGACCCTGGAGCAGTACTTC.

The V call is TRBV11-1, the J call TRBJ2-1; TRBD2 matches at 8 bases. The length of the CDR3 is 16 residues. Unmatched junction bases numbered 6, after V lost 1 base and J lost 4 bases. Germline V gene sequence: CDR1 SGHAT, CDR2 FQDESV (reference sequence). CDR3 nucleotide sequence: TGTGCCAGCAGCTTAGGATCCGGGAGGGCGTACAATGAGCAGTTCTTC. The encoded protein is CASSLGSGRAYNEQFF.

This chain joins TRBV11-2 and TRBJ2-7; D may be TRBD2 (6 bases). The V and J ends lost 3 bases and 4 bases respectively, with 16 bases between them. Germline values: CDR1 SGHAT, CDR2 FQNNGV. The CDR3 covers 15 residues. CDR3 loop: CASSFSWDGGYEQYF. CDR3 sequence (DNA): TGTGCCAGCAGCTTCAGTTGGGACGGAGGGTACGAGCAGTACTTC.

J is TRBJ1-6 and V is TRBV30; 7 bases fit TRBD1. Germline CDR1 GTSNPN, CDR2 SVGIG (reference sequence). With V trimmed by 5 bases and J by 8 bases, 6 bases remained unmatched. CDR3 length: 13 amino acids. The CDR3 coding sequence is TGTGCCTGGTGTGAGGGGGCTTATTCACCCCTCCACTTT. This codes for CAWCEGAYSPLHF.

The genes are TRBV5-4 and TRBJ1-2, with a possible D match to TRBD1 (5 bases). The V gene lost 2 bases and the J gene lost 5 bases, with 7 bases spanning the gap. Germline V gene sequence: CDR1 SGHNT, CDR2 YYREEE (reference sequence). The CDR3 covers 12 residues. The CDR3 sequence is CASSLGVYGYTF. The DNA of the CDR3 is TGTGCCAGCAGCTTAGGGGTTTATGGCTACACCTTC.

The J gene is TRBJ2-7, the V gene TRBV7-9; 10 bases match TRBD2. The V gene end was trimmed by 5 bases and the J gene end by 3 bases; junction bases not matched to a gene: 13. This CDR3 region has 17 residues. The germline gives CDR1 SEHNR, CDR2 FQNEAQ (reference sequence). The CDR3 spells CASSLRGASGSHYEQYF. Written as DNA, the CDR3 is TGTGCCAGCAGCCTCCGGGGGGCTAGCGGGAGCCACTACGAGCAGTACTTC.

The rearrangement joins TRBV5-1 to TRBJ2-7; TRBD1 might be the D (6 bases). Germline V lookup: CDR1 SGHRS, CDR2 YFSETQ. Trimming stripped 7 bases from V and 0 bases from J, with 17 bases between. The CDR3 is 15 amino acids. For the CDR3, the DNA is TGCGCCAGCGGCCCACTTGCGGACAGCTCCTACGAGCAGTACTTC. It codes for CASGPLADSSYEQYF.

This chain connects TRBV7-3 to TRBJ1-1; 7 positions match TRBD1. From germline, CDR1 is SGHTA and CDR2 FQGTGA. This CDR3 has 16 amino acids. Trimming at V came to 3 bases and at J to 0 bases, leaving 7 bases not matched to a gene. The chain's CDR3 is CASSFQGGSVNTEAFF. CDR3 in DNA: TGTGCCAGCAGCTTCCAGGGGGGCTCGGTGAACACTGAAGCTTTCTTT.